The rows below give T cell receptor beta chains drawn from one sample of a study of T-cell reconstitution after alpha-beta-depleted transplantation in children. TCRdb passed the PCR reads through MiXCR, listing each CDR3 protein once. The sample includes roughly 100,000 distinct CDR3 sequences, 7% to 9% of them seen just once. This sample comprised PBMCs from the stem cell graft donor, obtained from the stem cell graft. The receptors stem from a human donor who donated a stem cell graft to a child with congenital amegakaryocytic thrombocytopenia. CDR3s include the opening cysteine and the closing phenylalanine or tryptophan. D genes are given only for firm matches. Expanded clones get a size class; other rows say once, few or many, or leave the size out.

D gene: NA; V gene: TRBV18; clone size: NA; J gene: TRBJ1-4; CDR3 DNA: TGTGCCAGCTCAGCCGCAGAGGGTCCAACTAATGAAAAACTGTTTTTT; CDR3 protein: CASSAAEGPTNEKLFF
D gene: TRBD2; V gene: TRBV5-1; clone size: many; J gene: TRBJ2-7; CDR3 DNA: TGCGCCAGCAGCCCGGCGACGACTAGCGGGAACGACGAGCAGTACTTC; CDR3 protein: CASSPATTSGNDEQYF
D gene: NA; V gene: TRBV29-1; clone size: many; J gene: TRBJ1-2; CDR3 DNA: TGCAGCGTTGGGGAAAGTCACTATGGCTACACCTTC; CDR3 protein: CSVGESHYGYTF
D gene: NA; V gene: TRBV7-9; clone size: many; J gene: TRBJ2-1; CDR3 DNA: TGTGCCAGCAGGTCCCTCTCACTCCCCTCCTACAATGAGCAGTTCTTC; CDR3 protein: CASRSLSLPSYNEQFF
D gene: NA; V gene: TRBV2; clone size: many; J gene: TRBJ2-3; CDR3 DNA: TGTGCCAGCAGCAAGACTAGTGGCACAGATACGCAGTATTTT; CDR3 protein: CASSKTSGTDTQYF
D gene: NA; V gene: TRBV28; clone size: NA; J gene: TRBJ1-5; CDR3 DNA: TGTGCCAGCAGTTCGGGTCAGATGAATCAGCCCCAGCATTTT; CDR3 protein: CASSSGQMNQPQHF
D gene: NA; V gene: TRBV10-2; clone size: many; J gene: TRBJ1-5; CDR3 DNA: TGCGCCAGCAGTGAACTAGGGGGGAACAATCAGCCCCAGCATTTT; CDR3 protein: CASSELGGNNQPQHF
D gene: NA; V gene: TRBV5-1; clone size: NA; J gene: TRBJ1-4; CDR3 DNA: TGCGCCAGCAGACCCGACAGAGGGTATGAAAAACTGTTTTTT; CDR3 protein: CASRPDRGYEKLFF
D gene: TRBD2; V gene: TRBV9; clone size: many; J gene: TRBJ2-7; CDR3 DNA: TGTGCCAGCAGCCAGACTAGCGGGAGTTACGAGCAGTACTTC; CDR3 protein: CASSQTSGSYEQYF
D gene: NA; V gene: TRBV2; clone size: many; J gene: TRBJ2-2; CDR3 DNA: TGTGCCAGCAGCGGACAGATAAACACCGGGGAGCTGTTTTTT; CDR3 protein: CASSGQINTGELFF
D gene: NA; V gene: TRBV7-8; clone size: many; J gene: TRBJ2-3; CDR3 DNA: TGTGCCAGCAGCTTCGGGAAGACAGATACGCAGTATTTT; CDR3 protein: CASSFGKTDTQYF
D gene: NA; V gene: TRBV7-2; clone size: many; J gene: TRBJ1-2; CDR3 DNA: TGTGCCAGCAGCTTAGCCAGAAAGGGCTATGGCTACACCTTC; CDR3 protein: CASSLARKGYGYTF
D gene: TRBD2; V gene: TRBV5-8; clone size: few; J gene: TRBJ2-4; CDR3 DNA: TGTGCCAGCAGCTTGTCGGGAGGGGACATTCAGTACTTC; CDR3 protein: CASSLSGGDIQYF
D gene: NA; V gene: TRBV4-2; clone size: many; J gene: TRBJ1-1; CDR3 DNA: TGTGCCAGCAGCCAACGCTTGGCAGGGGAAGCTTTCTTT; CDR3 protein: CASSQRLAGEAFF
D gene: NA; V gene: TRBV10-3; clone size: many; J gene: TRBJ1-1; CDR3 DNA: TGTGCCATCAGTGAGTCGACCGGGAGCCAAATTAACACTGAAGCTTTCTTT; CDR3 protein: CAISESTGSQINTEAFF
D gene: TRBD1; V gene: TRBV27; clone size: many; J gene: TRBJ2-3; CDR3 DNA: TGTGCCAGCAGTTTGTACACTGACAGGGGGCAAGCGCAGTATTTT; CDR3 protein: CASSLYTDRGQAQYF
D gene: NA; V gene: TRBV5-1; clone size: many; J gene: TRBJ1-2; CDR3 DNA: TGCGCCAGCAGCTCGACCTATGGCTACACCTTC; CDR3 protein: CASSSTYGYTF
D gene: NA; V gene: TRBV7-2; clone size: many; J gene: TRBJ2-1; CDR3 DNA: TGTGCCAGCAGCCTCCTGGGGGGGCATGAGCAGTTCTTC; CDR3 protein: CASSLLGGHEQFF
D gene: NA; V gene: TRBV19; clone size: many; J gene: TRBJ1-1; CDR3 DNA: TGTGCCAGTAGCCACAGTAACACTGAAGCTTTCTTT; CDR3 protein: CASSHSNTEAFF
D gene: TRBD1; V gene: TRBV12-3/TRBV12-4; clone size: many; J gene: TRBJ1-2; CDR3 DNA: TGTGCCAGCAAGGAGGGGGCGGGATATGGCTACACCTTC; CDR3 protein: CASKEGAGYGYTF
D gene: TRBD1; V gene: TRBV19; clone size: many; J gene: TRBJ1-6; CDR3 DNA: TGTGCCAGTACCCCGGACAGGGCACGGAATTCACCCCTCCACTTT; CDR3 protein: CASTPDRARNSPLHF
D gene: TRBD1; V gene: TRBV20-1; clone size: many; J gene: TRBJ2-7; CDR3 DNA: TGCAGTGCTAGCGTGACAGGGTCGGCGGACGAGCAGTACTTC; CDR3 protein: CSASVTGSADEQYF
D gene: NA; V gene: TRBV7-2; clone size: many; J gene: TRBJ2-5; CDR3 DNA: TGTGCCAGCAGCTTACTTGAGACCCAGTACTTC; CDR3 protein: CASSLLETQYF
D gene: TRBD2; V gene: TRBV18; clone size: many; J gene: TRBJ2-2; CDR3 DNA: TGTGCCAGCTCCCTCCTAACGCCTAGCGGGACTAACACCGGGGAGCTGTTTTTT; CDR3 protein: CASSLLTPSGTNTGELFF
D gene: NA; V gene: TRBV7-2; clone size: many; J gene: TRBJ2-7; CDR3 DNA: TGTGCCAGCAGCTTAATAGCGACGGGGTCCTACGAGCAGTACTTC; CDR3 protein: CASSLIATGSYEQYF
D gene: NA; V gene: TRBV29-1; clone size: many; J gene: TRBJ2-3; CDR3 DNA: TGCAGCGTTGAGGGCGGAGTCTGGATCACAGATACGCAGTATTTT; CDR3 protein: CSVEGGVWITDTQYF
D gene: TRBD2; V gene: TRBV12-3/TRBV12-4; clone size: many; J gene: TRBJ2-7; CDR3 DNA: TGTGCCAGCAGTCCGGGTGAGACTAGCGGGCTCTACGAGCAGTACTTC; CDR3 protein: CASSPGETSGLYEQYF
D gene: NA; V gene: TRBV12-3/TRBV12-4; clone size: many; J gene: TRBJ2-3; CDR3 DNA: TGTGCCAGCAGTTTATGGGGCCTTAGCACAGATACGCAGTATTTT; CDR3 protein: CASSLWGLSTDTQYF
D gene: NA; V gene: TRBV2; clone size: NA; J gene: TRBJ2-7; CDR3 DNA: TGTGCCAGCATTCTCTCCTACGAGCAGTACTTC; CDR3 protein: CASILSYEQYF
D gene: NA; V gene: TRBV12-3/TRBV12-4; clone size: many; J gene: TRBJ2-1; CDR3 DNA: TGTGCCAGCAGTTTAAGGCAGCCTGGAGATCATGAGCAGTTCTTC; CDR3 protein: CASSLRQPGDHEQFF
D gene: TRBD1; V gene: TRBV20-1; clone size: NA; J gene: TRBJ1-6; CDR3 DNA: TGCAGTGCTGCTGGCCGGGACAGGGTGGGTTCACCCCTCCACTTT; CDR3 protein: CSAAGRDRVGSPLHF
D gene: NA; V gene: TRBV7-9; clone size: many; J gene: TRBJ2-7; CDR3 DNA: TGTGCCAGCAGCTTAGCGTTAACGGGCCCGACCTACGAGCAGTACTTC; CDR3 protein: CASSLALTGPTYEQYF
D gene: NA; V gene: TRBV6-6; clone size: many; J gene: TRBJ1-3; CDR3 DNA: TGTGCCAGCAGGAGCTCTGGAAACACCATATATTTT; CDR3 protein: CASRSSGNTIYF
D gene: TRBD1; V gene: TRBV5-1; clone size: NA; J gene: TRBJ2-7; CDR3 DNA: TGCGCCAGCAGCTTGGCTCAGGGGGTTGACGAGCAGTACTTC; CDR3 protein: CASSLAQGVDEQYF
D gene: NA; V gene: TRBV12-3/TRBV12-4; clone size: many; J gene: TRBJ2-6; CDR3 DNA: TGTGCCAGCAGTCAGGGAGCCTCTGGGGCCAACGTCCTGACTTTC; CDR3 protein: CASSQGASGANVLTF
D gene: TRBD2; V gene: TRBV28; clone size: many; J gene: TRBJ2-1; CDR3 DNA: TGTGCCAGCAGTATCGGGGGGAGCGACAATGAGCAGTTCTTC; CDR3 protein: CASSIGGSDNEQFF
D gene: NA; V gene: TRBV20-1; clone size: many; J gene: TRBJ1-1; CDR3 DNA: TGCAGTGCTAGATCCCCGGGAGGGGGACGAACTGAAGCTTTCTTT; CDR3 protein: CSARSPGGGRTEAFF
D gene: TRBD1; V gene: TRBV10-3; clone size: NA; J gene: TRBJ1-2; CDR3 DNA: TGTGCCATCAGGTCGGACAGGGGGATTAGTGGCTACACCTTC; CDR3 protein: CAIRSDRGISGYTF
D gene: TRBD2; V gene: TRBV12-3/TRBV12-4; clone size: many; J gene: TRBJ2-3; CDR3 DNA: TGTGCCAGCCAACCGGGAGGGACTTGGGACGATACGCAGTATTTT; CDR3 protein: CASQPGGTWDDTQYF
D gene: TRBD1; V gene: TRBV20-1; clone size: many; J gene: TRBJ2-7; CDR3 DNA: TGCAGTGCTAGACCCGACACAGGGGGACGGGACGAGCAGTACTTC; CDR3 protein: CSARPDTGGRDEQYF
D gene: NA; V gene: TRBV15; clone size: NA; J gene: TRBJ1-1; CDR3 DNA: TGTGCCACCAGCAGAGATGGGCCAGAGAACACTGAAGCTTTCTTT; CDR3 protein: CATSRDGPENTEAFF
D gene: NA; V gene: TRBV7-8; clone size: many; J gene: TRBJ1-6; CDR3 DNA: TGTGCCAGCAGCCGGCGGGGGGGCGGTAATTCACCCCTCCACTTT; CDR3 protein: CASSRRGGGNSPLHF
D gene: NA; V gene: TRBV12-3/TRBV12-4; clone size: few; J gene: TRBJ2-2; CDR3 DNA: TGTGCCAGCAGTGGGTGGACGAACACCGGGGAGCTGTTTTTT; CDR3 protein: CASSGWTNTGELFF
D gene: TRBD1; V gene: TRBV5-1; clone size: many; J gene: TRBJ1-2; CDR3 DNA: TGCGCCAGCAGCCTAACCGGGACAGGGGGCCTTGGCTACACCTTC; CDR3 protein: CASSLTGTGGLGYTF
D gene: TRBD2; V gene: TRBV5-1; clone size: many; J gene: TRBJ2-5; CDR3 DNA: TGCGCCAGCAGCAAAAATAGCGGGGGGGCCCAGGAGACCCAGTACTTC; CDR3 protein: CASSKNSGGAQETQYF
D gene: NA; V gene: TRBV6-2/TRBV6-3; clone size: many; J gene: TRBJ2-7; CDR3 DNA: TGTGCCAGCAGTAACTACGGCTACGAGCAGTACTTC; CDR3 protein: CASSNYGYEQYF
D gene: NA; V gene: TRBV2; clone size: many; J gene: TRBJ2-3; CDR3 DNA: TGTGCCAGCAGCCCAGTGGTCACAGATACGCAGTATTTT; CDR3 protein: CASSPVVTDTQYF
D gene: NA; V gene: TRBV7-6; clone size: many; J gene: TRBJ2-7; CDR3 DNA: TGTGCCAGCAGCTTAGCGGTATTGGCTCAAGGGGAGCAGTACTTC; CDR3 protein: CASSLAVLAQGEQYF
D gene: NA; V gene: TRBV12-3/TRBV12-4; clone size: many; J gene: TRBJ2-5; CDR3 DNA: TGTGCCAGCAGCCCGTGGTCTTACCAAGAGACCCAGTACTTC; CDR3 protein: CASSPWSYQETQYF